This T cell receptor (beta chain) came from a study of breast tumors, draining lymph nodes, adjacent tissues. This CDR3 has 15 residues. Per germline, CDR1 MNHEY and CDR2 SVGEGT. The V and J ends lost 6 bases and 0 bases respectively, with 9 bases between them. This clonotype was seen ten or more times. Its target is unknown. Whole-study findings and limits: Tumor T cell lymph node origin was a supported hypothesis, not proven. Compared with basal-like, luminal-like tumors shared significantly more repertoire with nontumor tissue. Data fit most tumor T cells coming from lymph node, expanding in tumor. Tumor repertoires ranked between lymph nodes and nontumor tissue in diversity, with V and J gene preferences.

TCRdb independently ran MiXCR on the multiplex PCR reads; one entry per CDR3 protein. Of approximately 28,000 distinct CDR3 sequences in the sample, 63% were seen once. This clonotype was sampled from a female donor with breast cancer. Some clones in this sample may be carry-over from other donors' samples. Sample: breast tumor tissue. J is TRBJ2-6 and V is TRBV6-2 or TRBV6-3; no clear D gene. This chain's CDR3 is CASSPFYSGANVLTF. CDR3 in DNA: TGTGCCAGCAGCCCATTTTACTCTGGGGCCAACGTCCTGACTTTC.